This T cell receptor beta chain was found in a study of T cells in localized non-small cell lung cancer. This table comes from immunoSEQ multiplex PCR, and its TCRdb copy is limited to in-frame clones, with some not included. The repertoire includes fewer than 40,000 clones, about nine tenths of them detected once, and around a sixth sits in the top ten. Germline lookup yields CDR1 SGHVS and CDR2 FNYEAQ. The CDR3 runs 15 residues. V gave up 6 bases and J gave up 0 bases; unmatched junction bases: 2. This sequence joins TRBV7-6 and TRBJ2-1; 10 bases align to TRBD1. Sequenced material: peripheral blood mononuclear cells, taken before any cancer treatment. This receptor was obtained from a man between 40 and 70 years old with stage III lung adenocarcinoma. The DNA of the CDR3 is TGTGCCAGCAGTCGGACAGGGGGCTCCTACAATGAGCAGTTCTTC. It specifies CASSRTGGSYNEQFF.